This T cell receptor beta chain was retrieved from a study of blood T cell repertoires in COVID-19. Study information: Sites in the United States, Italy and Spain provided acute and convalescent COVID-19 samples. The cDNA or gDNA used as material had been derived from T cells, B-cell-depleted T cells, or PBMCs.

The authors' processing: Amplifying reference gene primers gave estimates of nucleated cell counts. TCRdb's copy holds only in-frame clones and misses some; the assay was immunoSEQ multiplex PCR. The V and J calls and clone size are taken from that table; D and trimming were inferred from the DNA. The repertoire holds fewer than 250,000 clones, around four fifths seen once, with under 2% in the top ten. Trimming took 7 bases from V and 4 from J, leaving 13 bases between them. The germline CDR1 and CDR2 sequences are SQVTM and ANQGSEA. The CDR3 runs to 12 residues. This sequence joins TRBV29-1 and TRBJ1-1, with D tentatively TRBD1 (5 bases). This clonotype was sampled from a woman older than 75 with acute or convalescent COVID-19. Material for sequencing was peripheral blood. Here the CDR3 reads CSAVRGSTEAFF. As DNA, the CDR3 is TGCAGCGCAGTAAGGGGATCCACTGAAGCTTTCTTT.